This TCR beta chain was identified in a study of CD8 T cells in ankylosing spondylitis. Each TCR beta library was made by quantitative 5'-RACE that incorporated molecular barcodes. TCRdb called the 5' RACE reads again in MiXCR, with one record for every CDR3 protein. The sample shows some 200,000 distinct CDR3 sequences, roughly 18% of them seen only once. The CDR3 runs to 14 residues. V was shortened by 3 bases and J by 2 bases, with 11 bases between the two germline ends. Germline lookup yields CDR1 SGHRS and CDR2 YFSETQ. Findings of the study overall: There was a TCR beta motif, made of fewer than 10 highly homologous variants, that appeared characteristic of ankylosing spondylitis blood. Earlier work had already found some motif variants in reactive arthritis synovial fluid and blood. Reported data indicate significant enrichment of disease-linked clones within matched ankylosing spondylitis synovial fluid.

This clonotype was seen ten or more times. The antigen is not known. Input material: blood, either unsorted or a sorted T cell fraction (not recorded which). The rearrangement uses TRBV5-1 and TRBJ2-5; D remains unclear. The receptor was isolated from a male donor aged 10 to 35 with ankylosing spondylitis or in good health (not recorded which). For the CDR3, the DNA is TGCGCCAGCAGCTCGACGGTGGGACAAGAGACCCAGTACTTC. Translating it yields CASSSTVGQETQYF. Full variable domain (rest looked up from reference TRBV5-1 and TRBJ2-5): KAGVTQTPRYLIKTRGQQVTLSCSPISGHRSVSWYQQTPGQGLQFLFEYFSETQRNKGNFPGRFSGRQFSNSRSEMNVSTLELGDSALYLCASSSTVGQETQYFGPGTRLLVL.